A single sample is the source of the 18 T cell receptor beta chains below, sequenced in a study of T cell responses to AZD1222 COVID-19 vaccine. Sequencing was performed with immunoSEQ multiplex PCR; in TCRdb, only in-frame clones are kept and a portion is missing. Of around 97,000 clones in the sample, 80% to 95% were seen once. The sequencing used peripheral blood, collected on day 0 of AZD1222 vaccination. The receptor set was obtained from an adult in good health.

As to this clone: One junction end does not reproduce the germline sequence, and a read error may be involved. The DNA of the CDR3 is TGCGCCAGCACCCAACGGGTAACTAATGAAAAACTGTTTTTT. Translating gives CASTQRVTNEKLFF. The chain joins TRBV4-1 to TRBJ1-4; D is unclear. The CDR3 length is 14 residues. Looked up from germline, CDR1 is MGHRA and CDR2 is YSYEKL.

The CDR3 here is CASGLVPPVLGHSPLHF. In DNA, the CDR3 is TGTGCTAGTGGTTTGGTACCTCCGGTCCTGGGACATTCACCCCTCCACTTT. The rearrangement links TRBV12-5 to TRBJ1-6, with a possible D match to TRBD1 (5 bases). V lost 0 bases and J 8 bases, leaving 17 bases between the germline ends. The CDR3 extends over 17 amino acids. The germline V gene encodes CDR1 LGHNT and CDR2 FRNRAP.

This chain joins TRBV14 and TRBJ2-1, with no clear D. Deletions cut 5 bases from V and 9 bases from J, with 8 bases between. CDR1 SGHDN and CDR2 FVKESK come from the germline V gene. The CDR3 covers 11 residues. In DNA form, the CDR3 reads TGTGCCAGCAGCACTTTTTCTGAGCAGTTCTTC. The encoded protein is CASSTFSEQFF.

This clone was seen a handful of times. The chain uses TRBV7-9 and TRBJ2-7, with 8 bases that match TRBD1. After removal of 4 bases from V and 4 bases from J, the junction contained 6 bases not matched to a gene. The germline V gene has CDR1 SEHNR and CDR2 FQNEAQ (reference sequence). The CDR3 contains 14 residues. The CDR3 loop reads CASSYRTGIYEQYF. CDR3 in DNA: TGTGCCAGCAGCTATCGGACAGGGATATACGAGCAGTACTTC.

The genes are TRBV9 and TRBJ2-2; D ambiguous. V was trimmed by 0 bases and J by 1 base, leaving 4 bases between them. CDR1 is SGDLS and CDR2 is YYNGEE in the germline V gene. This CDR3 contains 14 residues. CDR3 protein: CASSVGQNTGELFF. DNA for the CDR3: TGTGCCAGCAGCGTAGGACAGAACACCGGGGAGCTGTTTTTT.

CDR3 residues: CASSAVGMGEQYF. The CDR3 DNA is TGTGCCAGCAGCGCCGTGGGTATGGGGGAGCAGTACTTC. The chain recombines TRBV7-3 with TRBJ2-7; D remains unclear. The V and J ends lost 5 bases and 7 bases respectively, with 15 bases between them. The CDR3 totals 13 residues. Germline loops: CDR1 SGHTA, CDR2 FQGTGA.

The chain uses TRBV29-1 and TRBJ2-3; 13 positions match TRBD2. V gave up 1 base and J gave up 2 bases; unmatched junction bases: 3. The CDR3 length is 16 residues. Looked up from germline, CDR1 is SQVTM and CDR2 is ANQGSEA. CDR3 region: CSVEGGLAGITDTQYF. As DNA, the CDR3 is TGCAGCGTTGAAGGGGGACTAGCGGGGATCACAGATACGCAGTATTTT.

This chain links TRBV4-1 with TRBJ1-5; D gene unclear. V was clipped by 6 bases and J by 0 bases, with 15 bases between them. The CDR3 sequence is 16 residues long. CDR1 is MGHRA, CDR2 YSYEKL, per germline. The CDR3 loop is CASSARYLDSNQPQHF. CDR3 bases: TGCGCCAGCAGTGCAAGATACCTCGATAGCAATCAGCCCCAGCATTTT.

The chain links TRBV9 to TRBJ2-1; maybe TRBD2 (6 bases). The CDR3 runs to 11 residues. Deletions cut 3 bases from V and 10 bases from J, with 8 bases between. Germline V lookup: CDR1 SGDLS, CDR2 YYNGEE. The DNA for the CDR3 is TGTGCCAGCAGCGCCCGGGGGGAGCAGTTCTTC. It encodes CASSARGEQFF.

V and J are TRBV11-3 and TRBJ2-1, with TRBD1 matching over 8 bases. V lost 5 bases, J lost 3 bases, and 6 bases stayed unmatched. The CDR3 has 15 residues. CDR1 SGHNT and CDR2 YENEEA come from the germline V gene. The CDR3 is CASSPRTGHYNEQFF. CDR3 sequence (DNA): TGTGCCAGCAGCCCGAGGACAGGGCACTACAATGAGCAGTTCTTC.

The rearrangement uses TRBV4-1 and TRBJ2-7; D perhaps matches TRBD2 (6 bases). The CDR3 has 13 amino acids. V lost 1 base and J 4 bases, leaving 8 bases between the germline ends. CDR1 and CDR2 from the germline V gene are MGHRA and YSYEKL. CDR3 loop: CASSQGLGYEQYF. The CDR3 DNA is TGCGCCAGCAGCCAAGGACTAGGTTACGAGCAGTACTTC.

CDR3 in amino acids: CASRPGQDPNRAQYF. In DNA form, the CDR3 reads TGTGCCAGCCGGCCAGGACAGGATCCTAATAGGGCGCAGTATTTT. This chain uses TRBV6-5 with TRBJ2-3; TRBD1 aligns across 7 bases. This CDR3 spans 15 amino acids. From germline, CDR1 is MNHEY and CDR2 SVGAGI. J lost 10 bases, V lost 8 bases, and 18 bases had no gene match.

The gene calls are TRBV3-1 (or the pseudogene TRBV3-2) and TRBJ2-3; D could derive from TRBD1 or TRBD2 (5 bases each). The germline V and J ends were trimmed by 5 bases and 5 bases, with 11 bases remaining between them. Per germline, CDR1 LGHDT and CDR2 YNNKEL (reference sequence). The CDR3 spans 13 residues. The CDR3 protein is CASSNSGRDTQYF. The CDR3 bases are TGTGCCAGCAGCAACTCAGGGAGAGATACGCAGTATTTT.

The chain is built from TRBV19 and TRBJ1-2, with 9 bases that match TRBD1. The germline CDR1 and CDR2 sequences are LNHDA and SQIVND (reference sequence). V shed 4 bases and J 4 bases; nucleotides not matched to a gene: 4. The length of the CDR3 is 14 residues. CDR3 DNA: TGTGCCAGTAGTAACCGGGACAGGGTCTATGGCTACACCTTC. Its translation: CASSNRDRVYGYTF.

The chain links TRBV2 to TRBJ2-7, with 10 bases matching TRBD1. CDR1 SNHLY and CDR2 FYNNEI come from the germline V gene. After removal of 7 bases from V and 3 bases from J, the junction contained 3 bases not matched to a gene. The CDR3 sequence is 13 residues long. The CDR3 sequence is CASKRTGGYEQYF. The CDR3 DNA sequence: TGTGCCAGCAAAAGGACAGGGGGCTACGAGCAGTACTTC.

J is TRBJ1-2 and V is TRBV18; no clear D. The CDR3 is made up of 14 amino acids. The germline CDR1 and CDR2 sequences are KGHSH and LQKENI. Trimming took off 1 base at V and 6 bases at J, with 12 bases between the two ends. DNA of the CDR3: TGTGCCAGCTCACCACTCCTCCGGGCTGATGGCTACACCTTC. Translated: CASSPLLRADGYTF. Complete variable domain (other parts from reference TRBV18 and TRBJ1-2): NAGVMQNPRHLVRRRGQEARLRCSPMKGHSHVYWYRQLPEEGLKFMVYLQKENIIDESGMPKERFSAEFPKEGPSILRIQQVVRGDSAAYFCASSPLLRADGYTFGSGTRLTVV.

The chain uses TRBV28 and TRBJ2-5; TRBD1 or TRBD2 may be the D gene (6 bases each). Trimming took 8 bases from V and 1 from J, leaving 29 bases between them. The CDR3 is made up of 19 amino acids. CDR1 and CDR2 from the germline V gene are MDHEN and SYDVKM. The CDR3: CASPATRGVRCGGQETQYF. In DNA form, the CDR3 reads TGTGCCAGCCCTGCGACTAGGGGGGTACGTTGTGGTGGCCAAGAGACCCAGTACTTC. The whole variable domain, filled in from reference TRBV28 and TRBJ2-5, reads DVKVTQSSRYLVKRTGEKVFLECVQDMDHENMFWYRQDPGLGLRLIYFSYDVKMKEKGDIPEGYSVSREKKERFSLILESASTNQTSMYLCASPATRGVRCGGQETQYFGPGTRLLVL.

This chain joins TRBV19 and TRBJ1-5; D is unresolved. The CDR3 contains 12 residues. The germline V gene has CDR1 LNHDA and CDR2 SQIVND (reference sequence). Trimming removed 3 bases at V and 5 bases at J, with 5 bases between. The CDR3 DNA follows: TGTGCCAGTAGTATGGGCGATCAGCCCCAGCATTTT. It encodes CASSMGDQPQHF.